This T cell receptor (beta chain) was identified during a study of cytomegalovirus exposure and HLA in healthy donors (TCRdb year 2017). About the study as a whole: An earlier analysis of several hundred of the donors reported approximately 300 Gb of sequence data and roughly 110 million unique TCR beta sequences from 150 million to 200 million T cells. The study used immunosequencing to profile the T cell repertoires of more than 650 subjects and linked those repertoires to cytomegalovirus serostatus. To predict cytomegalovirus infection status, the study brought together high-throughput TCR immunosequencing, statistical association of individual TCRs with disease status, and machine learning. Rather than using new phenotypic data, the later analysis identified candidate immune exposures from TCR beta sequences and from how often those sequences occurred across donors. The genetic ancestry cluster associated with self-reported Caucasian donors included roughly 84% of the roughly 390 genotyped donors. Across roughly 420 genotyped donors of the cohort, an average of about 240,000 unique TCR beta nucleotide sequences per donor were sequenced, and 15% to 20% of those sequences were non-productive. The study was designed to test whether signatures of past pathogen exposure could be identified by cataloging public T cell receptors. An early release that covered some 640 HLA-typed donors contained approximately 300 gigabases of sequencing data and approximately 85 million unique TCR sequences. HLA typing covered class I and class II loci at four-digit resolution. Because of strong linkage in the cohort, a few DR-DQ haplotypes were treated as single units for association and clustering. Typing coverage varied by locus: roughly 629-630 donors for A, B, C, DRB1 and DQB1; approximately 500 for DQA1; around 570 for DPA1; 450 to 480 for DPB1. An earlier analysis of approximately 500 of the donors applied high-throughput TCR beta sequencing to assess whether each TCR beta V gene segment acted as functional or pseudogenic. All discovery cohort repertoires had been generated on a single sequencing platform. A later genetic analysis took genome-wide SNP genotypes for about three fifths of the roughly 670 donors and used that subset as a discovery cohort. In a later analysis, previously published TCR beta repertoires from several hundred donors were re-analyzed and high-resolution HLA genotyping was added so that TCR occurrence patterns could be studied. Along with the approximately 620-subject first cohort, a separate validation cohort of over a hundred different subjects was used. Donor age, sex, ethnicity and CMV serostatus were compiled alongside the repertoire data. Study-level results and caveats: V-gene and J-gene trimming of TCR beta chains was associated with a missense DCLRE1C variant in a later genetic analysis, and the association was replicated in an independent cohort. A further reported finding was that TCR beta sequences accurately predicted the HLA-A and HLA-B alleles for most subjects in the first cohort. A later analysis found that TCR association rates varied across HLA loci, with DRB1 alleles showing the most associated TCRs and HLA-C alleles the fewest. CMV serostatus was the only immune exposure information available for the cohort. In a later analysis, most CMV-associated TCR beta chains were found to appear HLA-restricted, with HLA associations seemingly driven largely by CMV exposure. Assigning TCR associations to individual alleles was difficult when HLA alleles, especially DR and DQ, strongly co-occurred. Because counts were too low, more than 15 rarely observed V segments, including chromosome 9 orphons, were excluded from the earlier analysis of a few hundred of the donors. This cohort had only TCR beta chains sequenced, and the lack of alpha or paired-chain data limited which features could be detected. Correlated functional status among segregating V segments might be attributable to linkage disequilibrium, but an unknown experimental factor could not be ruled out. The study gave a list of 150 to 200 TCR beta chains associated with cytomegalovirus. A later analysis associated around 16,000 TCR beta sequences with specific HLA alleles at a false discovery rate of 0.05. The classifier was reported to diagnose cytomegalovirus status with high specificity and sensitivity in both the original cohort and the validation cohort. Across donors, most TCR sequences were observed very rarely, whereas some public TCRs were present in many individuals. In vitro tests confirmed that three of the cytomegalovirus-associated TCR beta chains recognize cytomegalovirus antigens. A later analysis reported that several top co-occurrence clusters appeared linked to parvovirus B19, influenza, CMV and Epstein-Barr virus. The authors suggested that the approach could potentially be extended to other disease states and immunological phenotypes. A later analysis found that HLA-associated TCR beta chains were more clonally expanded and had lower generation probabilities than equally common non-associated chains. Sequencing depth was assumed to be roughly uniform across donors in the presence/absence analyses, though that assumption may not hold. HLA typing was unavailable for some donors at each locus, so association tests used only the typed subset. In a later genetic analysis, fewer N-insertions in productive TCRs were reported among donors in an Asian-associated ancestry cluster than the 666-donor mean. A group of highly shared sequence variants was considered likely to be a technical artifact of the sequencing pipeline. Broadly in line with IMGT annotations, most TCR beta V segments showed up in productive rearrangements about 87% or about 30% of the time in an earlier analysis of 587 of the donors.

About this clone: Its antigen is unknown. No base quality information exists; no much larger clone differs at one position.

Library prep was done by the immunoSEQ multiplex PCR assay. The multiplex PCR relied on a mix of 60 forward primers for TCR Vbeta segments and 13 reverse primers for TCR Jbeta segments. The CDR3 region of rearranged TCR beta genes was amplified from genomic DNA with a multiplex PCR assay. The Illumina HiSeq System was used to sequence the amplified TCR beta libraries as 87-base-pair reads. Per the source publication's procedure: Across the roughly 670 repertoires, a later analysis counted roughly 77 million unique TCR beta chains, approximately 10 million of which were shared by at least two donors. To remove PCR and sequencing errors, raw reads were error-corrected and collapsed into unique sequences using a nearest-neighbor algorithm that merged closely related sequences. V, D and J gene segments were assigned by aligning CDR3 sequences to IMGT reference sequences. For a sequence to be retained, a match of at least six nucleotides to both a V gene segment and a J gene segment was required. Rearrangements were called productive when the CDR3 lacked stop codons and stayed in frame with V and J; all others were non-productive. Following IMGT convention, CDR3 was defined as the stretch from the second conserved V-encoded cysteine to the conserved J-encoded phenylalanine. Sequences without an unambiguous match to a single V gene segment were excluded from the earlier analysis of approximately 600 of the donors. An earlier analysis of some 500 of the donors classified V segments as functional when productive rearrangements were above 56.7% and as segregating when the standard deviation between donors was above 5%. To diagnose cytomegalovirus status from the catalog of TCR beta chain sequences, a statistical classification framework was built. In a later analysis, V and J genes were assigned by comparing TCR nucleotide sequences against IMGT/GENE-DB human TR gene sequences. In a later analysis, CDR3 sequences and most-parsimonious VDJ recombination scenarios were assigned using the TCRdist pipeline. In a later analysis, each TCR beta chain was defined by its CDR3 amino acid sequence together with its V-gene family, and reads lacking a unique V-gene family were excluded. In a later analysis, a few hundred highly shared, low-generation-probability nucleotide sequences were removed to address suspected cross-contamination and a sequencing artifact. In a later analysis, a clonal expansion index for each public chain was calculated from normalized within-repertoire ranks of inferred template counts. Generation probabilities in a later analysis came from a VDJ recombination model fitted to out-of-frame rearrangements, and those results were checked against IGoR. A later analysis scored TCR-TCR, TCR-HLA and TCR-CMV co-occurrence with hypergeometric tests, applying a repertoire-size bias correction to TCR pairs. A later analysis estimated false discovery rates by permuting HLA or CMV assignments 20 times. A later analysis grouped co-occurring TCRs with DBSCAN, adding TCRdist sequence similarity when clustering within HLA-allele-positive subsets. For co-occurrence clustering, repertoires with fewer than 30,000 or more than 120,000 public chains were excluded, along with 4 to 6 repertoires with anomalous nucleotide sharing. TCRdb obtained this table from immuneACCESS and retained in-frame rearrangements with V and J assigned. These tables miss some clones; where compared with another copy, unresolved V genes account for less than half of the shortfall, and the remainder is unexplained. D and trimming come from the DNA, and the V and J calls and clone size come from that table. This sample is represented by some 150,000 clones; approximately 80% of them were singletons. The biggest ten clones account for 1.9% of the sample.

In total, 630 or so healthy bone marrow donors made up the cohort. At the time of sampling, all cohort members were nominally healthy, though unrecorded immune exposures were likely present. The donor was CMV seronegative and was included in the group of 352 seronegative cohort members. A peripheral blood sample was provided by each donor, and peripheral blood mononuclear cells were used for TCR beta sequencing. The Qiagen DNeasy Blood Extraction Kit was used to extract genomic DNA from the blood cell samples. The specimen sequenced was PBMCs. The TCR was taken from a woman in her 40s in good health and CMV-seronegative.

The CDR3 in this case is CASSQAYADTQYF. The base sequence is TGCGCCAGCAGCCAAGCGTATGCAGATACGCAGTATTTT. The chain is assembled from TRBV4-3 and TRBJ2-3, with no confident D gene call. Based on the germline V gene, the CDR1 and CDR2 sequences are LGHNA and YSLEER. Spanning cysteine to phenylalanine, the CDR3 consists of 13 amino acids. The kept DNA is CDR3 alone, 39 bases in frame from the first base. Trimming removed 1 base from V and 4 bases from J, leaving 6 bases between the germline ends.